A selection of T cell receptor beta chains follows, all from one sample in a study of long-term antiretroviral therapy in people with HIV. The assay was immunoSEQ multiplex PCR, and TCRdb's table has in-frame clones only and misses some. The sample gives around 20,000 clones, over 60% of which show up once; around 14% is in the top ten. The sequencing here drew on unsorted PBMCs, taken 0.5 years before starting antiretroviral therapy. These receptors were obtained from a woman between 45 and 60 years old with HIV. The CDR3 runs from the conserved cysteine through the conserved F or W. The order of the fields is D gene, CDR3 length, V gene, J gene, CDR3 protein, CDR3 DNA. D genes are given only for firm matches.

>.|15|TRBV11-2|TRBJ1-2
CASSLVVGGGVGYTF
TGTGCCAGCAGCTTAGTCGTAGGAGGGGGGGTAGGCTACACCTTC
>.|13|TRBV2|TRBJ1-1
CASSSSREVEAFF
TGTGCCAGCAGTTCGAGCAGGGAGGTTGAAGCTTTCTTT
>.|13|TRBV5-1|TRBJ2-7
CASSFMDSYEQYF
TGCGCCAGCAGCTTCATGGACTCCTACGAGCAGTACTTC
>.|15|TRBV6-5|TRBJ1-1
CASRPTGRVGTEAFF
TGTGCCAGCAGGCCTACAGGGCGTGTCGGCACTGAAGCTTTCTTT
>.|11|TRBV29-1|TRBJ1-1
CSVDRDEGAFF
TGCAGCGTTGACAGGGACGAGGGAGCTTTCTTT
>TRBD2|19|TRBV9|TRBJ2-5
CASSVNLRTSGGIQETQYF
TGTGCCAGCAGCGTAAATTTAAGGACTAGCGGGGGGATCCAAGAGACCCAGTACTTC
>.|14|TRBV5-1|TRBJ2-1
CASSTLLASNEQFF
TGCGCCAGCAGCACCTTATTAGCCTCTAATGAGCAGTTCTTC
>.|14|TRBV5-1|TRBJ2-3
CASSLLGTGDTQYF
TGCGCCAGCAGCTTGCTAGGGACGGGAGATACGCAGTATTTT
>.|13|TRBV30|TRBJ1-1
CAWSVALNTEAFF
TGTGCCTGGAGTGTCGCCCTGAACACTGAAGCTTTCTTT
>.|14|TRBV7-9|TRBJ2-2
CASSLLGAGGELFF
TGTGCCAGCAGCTTACTCGGGGCTGGCGGGGAGCTGTTTTTT
>TRBD1|15|TRBV7-6|TRBJ1-2
CASSPAAGQGLRFTF
TGTGCCAGCAGCCCAGCGGCGGGACAGGGATTACGGTTCACCTTC
>TRBD2|14|TRBV5-1|TRBJ2-3
CASSLLAGADTQYF
TGCGCCAGCAGCTTACTAGCGGGGGCAGATACGCAGTATTTT
>.|15|TRBV7-6|TRBJ1-5
CASSLALGSNQPQHF
TGTGCCAGCAGCTTAGCGCTGGGTTCCAATCAGCCCCAGCATTTT
>.|14|TRBV5-1|TRBJ1-2
CASSFGIGDYGYTF
TGCGCCAGCAGCTTCGGCATCGGGGACTATGGCTACACCTTC
>.|15|TRBV18|TRBJ1-5
CASSPFGGSNQPQHF
TGTGCCAGCTCACCATTCGGGGGTAGCAATCAGCCCCAGCATTTT
>TRBD1|15|TRBV5-1|TRBJ2-5
CASSSGTGAQETQYF
TGCGCCAGCAGCTCGGGGACAGGAGCCCAAGAGACCCAGTACTTC
>.|13|TRBV4-1|TRBJ1-5
CASSQALDQPQHF
TGCGCCAGCAGCCAAGCCCTAGATCAGCCCCAGCATTTT
>.|13|TRBV4-1|TRBJ2-5
CASSQAEEGTQYF
TGCGCCAGCAGCCAAGCCGAAGAGGGAACCCAGTACTTC